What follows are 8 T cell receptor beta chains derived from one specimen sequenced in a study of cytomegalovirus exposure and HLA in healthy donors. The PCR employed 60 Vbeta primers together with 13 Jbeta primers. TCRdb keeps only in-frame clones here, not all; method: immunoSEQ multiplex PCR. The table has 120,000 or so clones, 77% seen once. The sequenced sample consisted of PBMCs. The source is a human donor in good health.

The CDR3 loop reads CAWGTGGQPQHF. CDR3 DNA sequence: TGTGCCTGGGGGACAGGGGGCCAGCCCCAGCATTTT. The J gene is TRBJ1-5, the V gene TRBV30; 12 nucleotides align to TRBD1. Per germline, CDR1 GTSNPN and CDR2 SVGIG (reference sequence). J gave up 7 bases and V 5 bases, and 0 bases lay outside the gene matches. The CDR3 extends over 12 amino acids.

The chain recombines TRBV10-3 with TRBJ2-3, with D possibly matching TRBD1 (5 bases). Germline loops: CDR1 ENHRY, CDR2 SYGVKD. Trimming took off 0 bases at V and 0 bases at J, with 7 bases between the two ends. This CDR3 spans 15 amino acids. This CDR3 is CAISESTVSTDTQYF. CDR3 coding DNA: TGTGCCATCAGTGAGTCGACAGTGAGCACAGATACGCAGTATTTT.

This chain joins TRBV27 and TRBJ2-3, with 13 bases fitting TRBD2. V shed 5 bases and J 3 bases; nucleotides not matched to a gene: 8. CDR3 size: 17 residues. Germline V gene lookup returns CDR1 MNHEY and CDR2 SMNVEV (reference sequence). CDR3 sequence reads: CASSTLGLAGATDTQYF. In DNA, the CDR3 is TGTGCCAGCAGTACCCTAGGACTAGCGGGAGCTACAGATACGCAGTATTTT.

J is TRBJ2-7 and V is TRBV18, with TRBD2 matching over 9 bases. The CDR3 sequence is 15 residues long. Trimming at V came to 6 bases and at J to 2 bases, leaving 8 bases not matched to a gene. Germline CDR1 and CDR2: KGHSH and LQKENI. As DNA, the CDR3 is TGTGCCAGCTCCCTAGCGGGACCGAATGCCTACGAGCAGTACTTC. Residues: CASSLAGPNAYEQYF.

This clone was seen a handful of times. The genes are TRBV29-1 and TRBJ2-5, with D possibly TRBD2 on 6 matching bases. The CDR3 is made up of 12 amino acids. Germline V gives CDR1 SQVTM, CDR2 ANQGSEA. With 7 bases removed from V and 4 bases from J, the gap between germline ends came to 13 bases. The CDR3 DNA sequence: TGCAGCGCTGGGGACGGGAGAGAGACCCAGTACTTC. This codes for CSAGDGRETQYF.

CDR3 sequence reads: CASSAPGGQAFF. The CDR3 DNA reads TGTGCCAGCAGTGCCCCGGGGGGACAAGCTTTCTTT. The chain uses TRBV27 and TRBJ1-1; D perhaps matches TRBD1 (5 bases). Trimming cost V 5 bases and J 9 bases, with 13 bases left between them. Germline loops: CDR1 MNHEY, CDR2 SMNVEV (reference sequence). This CDR3 contains 12 residues.

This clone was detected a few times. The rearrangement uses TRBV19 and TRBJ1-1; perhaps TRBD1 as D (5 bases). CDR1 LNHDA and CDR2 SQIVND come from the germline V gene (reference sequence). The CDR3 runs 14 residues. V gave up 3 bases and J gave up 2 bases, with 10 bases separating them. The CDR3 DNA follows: TGTGCCAGTAGTATTGGGGGGGGAAACACTGAAGCTTTCTTT. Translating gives CASSIGGGNTEAFF.

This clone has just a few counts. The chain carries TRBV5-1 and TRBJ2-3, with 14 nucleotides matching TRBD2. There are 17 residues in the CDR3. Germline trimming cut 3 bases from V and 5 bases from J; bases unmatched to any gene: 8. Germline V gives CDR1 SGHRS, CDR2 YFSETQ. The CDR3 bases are TGCGCCAGCAGCTCCTCTGGACTAGCGGGAGGCGTAGATACGCAGTATTTT. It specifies CASSSSGLAGGVDTQYF.